The clone carrying this T cell receptor beta chain turned up a few times. Its specificity is not known. These data come from a study of T cells after yellow fever vaccination. The study, taken as a whole, reports: The secondary response was weaker, and its peak arrived faster, on day 5 versus 15.

Making TCR cDNA involved 5'RACE template switching, which added UMIs and a universal primer site. TCRdb analysed the 5' RACE reads with MiXCR anew, one entry per CDR3 protein. Among more than 300,000 distinct CDR3 sequences listed, 4% to 5.5% were seen once. The receptor was derived from a man aged 18 to 35 who received the YFV17D yellow fever vaccine. The material was PBMCs, obtained 15 days after the yellow fever booster vaccination.

The CDR3 DNA is TGTGCCAGCAGCTTAGCCGTGGAACGGGGCGACGAGCAGTACTTC. Residues: CASSLAVERGDEQYF. The chain couples TRBV13 to TRBJ2-7, with D perhaps TRBD1 or TRBD2 (5 bases each). The V end lost 1 base, the J end lost 5 bases, and 15 bases lay between the germline ends. This CDR3 has 15 amino acids. The germline V gene encodes CDR1 PRHDT and CDR2 FYEKMQ (reference sequence).